Here is one TCR beta chain with its context. Its antigen remains unidentified. Within one base of it there is no much larger clone, and no base qualities were kept. TCRbeta CDR3 regions were amplified from genomic DNA by means of the immunoSEQ Assay, a bias-controlled multiplex PCR. The authors processed their data as follows. The number of nucleated cells in each sample was estimated by amplification of reference gene primers within the assay. Sequence reads were collapsed and filtered to measure the absolute abundance of every unique TCRbeta CDR3 rearrangement. For each sample, productive Simpson clonality was calculated by taking the square root of Simpson's diversity index across productive rearrangements. In TCRdb, the immuneACCESS table is reduced to in-frame sequences with V and J assigned. These tables do not hold every clone; where another copy was compared, an unresolved V gene accounts for under half, and the others remain unexplained. The V and J calls and clone size are taken from that table; D and trimming were inferred from the DNA. The sample has over 65,000 clones on record, 80% to 90% of them singletons. Jointly, the top ten make up 27% of the sample.

These data are taken from a study of blood T cell repertoires in COVID-19 (dated by TCRdb to the early 2020s). Broadly, across the study: Samples covering the acute and convalescent phases of COVID-19 were provided by collaborators in the United States, Italy and Spain. The material from the prospective study consisted of cDNA or gDNA derived from T cells, B-cell-depleted T cells, or PBMCs. The repertoires were released in a freely available public database intended as a resource for research on the immune response to SARS-CoV-2. The samples were drawn from the first 160 participants of the ongoing ImmuneRACE study and from 1,254 subjects provided by 6 global collaborators. Nearly every sample came with metadata listing a de-identified subject ID, COVID-19 status, age in years and sex. HLA class I and class II types, where available, came from metadata supplied by the sample provider rather than from assay-based typing. Subjects who had been exposed to COVID-19, were actively infected with it, or had recovered from it provided the deeply sampled blood TCRbeta repertoires that made up the dataset.

Findings and caveats that apply to the study as a whole: Clinical and demographic metadata were provided uncurated, with the amount varying by source and participant.

Compared with germline, V lacks 6 bases and J lacks 4 bases; bases without a gene match: 10. The germline V gene (reference sequence) sets CDR1 to MNHEY and CDR2 to SMNVEV. Counted from cysteine to phenylalanine, this CDR3 has 16 amino acids. Solely the CDR3 DNA is kept, with 48 bases framed from the first base. Each collaborating institution followed its own protocols to collect whole blood in K2EDTA tubes. Collaborator samples were shipped for TCRbeta analysis as frozen whole blood, isolated PBMCs, or DNA extracted from either sample type. The chain is encoded by TRBV27 joined to TRBJ1-1; a stretch of 11 junction bases matches TRBD1. The clonotype originates from a man between 50 and 59 years old with active or convalescent COVID-19. The sequencing input was peripheral blood. This receptor has the CDR3 CASSLTGTGGFTEAFF. The bases read TGTGCCAGCAGCCTTACCGGGACAGGGGGGTTCACTGAAGCTTTCTTT.